A single sample gave rise to the 12 T cell receptor beta chains below, sequenced in a study of blood T cell repertoires in COVID-19. Here immunoSEQ multiplex PCR was the method, and the copy in TCRdb shows in-frame clones only, minus some. This sample has about 150,000 clones, with 80% to 90% found just once. Sequenced material: PBMCs or T cells enriched from blood (not recorded which). The receptor source for this set is a man aged 45-60 years who had recovered from COVID-19.

The chain couples TRBV19 to TRBJ1-3; D is ambiguous. The CDR3 contains 13 residues. Germline CDR1 is LNHDA and CDR2 is SQIVND (reference sequence). Trimming pared 2 bases from V and 7 bases from J, leaving 9 bases between. The CDR3 DNA sequence: TGTGCCAGTAGTATACCGTCTACCAACACCATATATTTT. This encodes CASSIPSTNTIYF.

The gene calls are TRBV19 and TRBJ1-5; D possibly corresponds to TRBD1 (5 bases). The CDR3 consists of 16 residues. V was pared by 5 bases and J by 0 bases, with 14 bases between. CDR1 and CDR2 (germline): LNHDA, SQIVND (reference sequence). CDR3 nucleotide sequence: TGTGCCAGTAGTTTGGTTACAGGTGGTAGCAATCAGCCCCAGCATTTT. Translation gives CASSLVTGGSNQPQHF.

The chain uses TRBV18 and TRBJ2-7, with TRBD1 matching over 8 bases. Trimming removed 2 bases from V and 7 bases from J; junction bases left unmatched: 7. The CDR3 covers 14 residues. In germline, CDR1 is KGHSH, CDR2 LQKENI. CDR3 sequence (DNA): TGTGCCAGCTCACCAGCCGGGACAGGAGCTGAGCAGTACTTC. Encoded protein: CASSPAGTGAEQYF.

V gene TRBV19 combines with J gene TRBJ2-7, with TRBD1 matching over 11 bases. The CDR3 runs 15 residues. CDR1 and CDR2 (germline): LNHDA, SQIVND (reference sequence). With V trimmed by 6 bases and J by 2 bases, 6 bases remained unmatched. DNA for the CDR3: TGTGCCAGTAGACGCGGGACAGGGGGGACCTACGAGCAGTACTTC. Amino acids: CASRRGTGGTYEQYF.

The gene calls are TRBV30 and TRBJ2-2, with TRBD1 matching over 7 bases. Germline V CDR1 and CDR2: GTSNPN, SVGIG (reference sequence). CDR3 length equals 13 residues. The junction had 2 bases not matched to a gene; V was cut back by 2 bases and J by 5 bases. The CDR3 protein is CAWSRTGTGELFF. The DNA of the CDR3 is TGTGCCTGGAGTAGGACAGGAACCGGGGAGCTGTTTTTT.

The chain is built from TRBV5-8 and TRBJ2-1, with a tentative D call TRBD1 (5 bases). The ends were cut back, 1 base at V and 15 bases at J, with 14 bases in the middle. The CDR3 runs to 12 residues. Germline lookup yields CDR1 SGHTS and CDR2 YDEGEE. The CDR3 sequence is CASSLTQGVRFF. Here the CDR3 DNA reads TGTGCCAGCAGCTTGACCCAGGGTGTTCGGTTCTTC. The whole variable domain, remainder taken from reference TRBV5-8 and TRBJ2-1, is EAGVTQSPTHLIKTRGQQATLRCSPISGHTSVYWYQQALGLGLQFLLWYDEGEERNRGNFPPRFSGRQFPNYSSELNVNALELEDSALYLCASSLTQGVRFFGPGTRLTVL.

The chain links TRBV27 to TRBJ1-1, with TRBD1 identical over 12 bases. Germline V CDR1 and CDR2: MNHEY, SMNVEV (reference sequence). The CDR3 has 16 amino acids. V lost 5 bases, J lost 9 bases, and 13 bases stayed unmatched. The CDR3 is CASSIGTGGVTAKAFF. In DNA form, the CDR3 reads TGTGCCAGCAGTATAGGGACAGGGGGCGTTACAGCTAAAGCTTTCTTT.

V is TRBV28 and J is TRBJ2-7; 8 positions match TRBD1. The junction had 8 bases not matched to a gene; V was cut back by 7 bases and J by 3 bases. CDR3 length equals 14 residues. The germline gives CDR1 MDHEN, CDR2 SYDVKM. In DNA, the CDR3 is TGTGCCAGCATCCCGGGACAGGCAAACTACGAGCAGTACTTC. Translated, it gives CASIPGQANYEQYF.

This rearrangement joins TRBV27 to TRBJ2-7; 9 bases agree with TRBD2. Germline loops: CDR1 MNHEY, CDR2 SMNVEV (reference sequence). This CDR3 is 16 amino acids long. V shed 5 bases and J 0 bases; nucleotides not matched to a gene: 8. The CDR3 loop is CASSIHSGGSSYEQYF. The CDR3 DNA sequence: TGTGCCAGCAGTATCCATAGCGGGGGAAGCTCCTACGAGCAGTACTTC.

The chain joins TRBV2 to TRBJ2-3; 8 bases are shared with TRBD2. This CDR3 comprises 14 residues. J lost 3 bases, V lost 6 bases, and 5 bases had no gene match. Germline V gene lookup returns CDR1 SNHLY and CDR2 FYNNEI. CDR3: CASSGTSRTDTQYF. The DNA of the CDR3 is TGTGCCAGCAGCGGGACTAGTCGGACAGATACGCAGTATTTT.

V gene TRBV6-2 or TRBV6-3 combines with J gene TRBJ2-3; 7 nucleotides align to TRBD2. This CDR3 region has 14 residues. Per germline, CDR1 MNHEY and CDR2 SVGEGT. V shed 4 bases, J shed 1 base, and the junction held 2 bases outside the gene matches. In DNA, the CDR3 is TGTGCCAGCAGTTTTACTAGCGGCACAGATACGCAGTATTTT. Translating gives CASSFTSGTDTQYF.

This chain uses TRBV27 with TRBJ2-6; TRBD2 matches 9 bases. This CDR3 has 16 amino acids. V gave up 3 bases and J gave up 2 bases; unmatched junction bases: 2. Germline values: CDR1 MNHEY, CDR2 SMNVEV (reference sequence). CDR3 sequence: CASSLGGGAGANVLTF. In nucleotides, the CDR3 is TGTGCCAGCAGTTTGGGCGGGGGGGCTGGGGCCAACGTCCTGACTTTC.